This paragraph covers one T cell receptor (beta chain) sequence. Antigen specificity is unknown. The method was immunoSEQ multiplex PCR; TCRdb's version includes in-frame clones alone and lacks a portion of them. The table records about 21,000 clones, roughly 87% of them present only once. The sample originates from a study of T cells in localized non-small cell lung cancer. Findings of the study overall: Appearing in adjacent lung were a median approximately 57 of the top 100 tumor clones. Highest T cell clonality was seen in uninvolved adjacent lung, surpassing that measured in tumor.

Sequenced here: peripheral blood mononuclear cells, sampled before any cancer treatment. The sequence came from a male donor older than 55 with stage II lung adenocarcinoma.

The CDR3 DNA reads as TGTGCCAGCAGTTCCGGGATGACTGAAAAACTGTTTTTT. It encodes CASSSGMTEKLFF. The chain combines TRBV6-5 with TRBJ1-4, with unresolved D. The germline CDR1 and CDR2 sequences are MNHEY and SVGAGI. The CDR3 has 13 residues. Trimming removed 4 bases at V and 7 bases at J, with 10 bases between.